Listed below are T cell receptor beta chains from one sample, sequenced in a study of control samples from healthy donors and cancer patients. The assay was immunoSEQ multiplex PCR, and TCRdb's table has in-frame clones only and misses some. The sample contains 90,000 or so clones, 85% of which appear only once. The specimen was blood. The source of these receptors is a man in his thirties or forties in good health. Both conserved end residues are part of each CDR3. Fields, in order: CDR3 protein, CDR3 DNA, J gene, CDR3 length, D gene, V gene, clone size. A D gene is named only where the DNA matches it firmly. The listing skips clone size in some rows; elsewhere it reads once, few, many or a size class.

CASSLFDGNTIYF | TGCGCCAGCAGCTTGTTCGATGGAAACACCATATATTTT | TRBJ1-3 | 13 | . | TRBV5-1 | few
CASSSRQYGYTF | TGTGCCAGCAGCTCTCGACAGTATGGCTACACCTTC | TRBJ1-2 | 12 | . | TRBV6-5 | .
CASSYSRTNTEAFF | TGTGCCAGCAGTTACTCACGGACGAACACTGAAGCTTTCTTT | TRBJ1-1 | 14 | . | TRBV6-5 | .
CASSLGGGEQYF | TGTGCCAGCAGTTTGGGTGGGGGCGAGCAGTACTTC | TRBJ2-7 | 12 | . | TRBV12-3/TRBV12-4 | .
CAISEYQLHAELYYEQYF | TGTGCCATCAGTGAGTACCAGTTACATGCGGAACTGTACTACGAGCAGTACTTC | TRBJ2-7 | 18 | . | TRBV10-3 | .
CASSGPGLRGYTF | TGTGCCAGCAGTGGCCCCGGACTAAGAGGCTACACCTTC | TRBJ1-2 | 13 | . | TRBV12-3/TRBV12-4 | .
CASSSEGQGLNEKLFF | TGTGCCAGCAGCTCCGAGGGACAGGGGCTAAATGAAAAACTGTTTTTT | TRBJ1-4 | 16 | TRBD1 | TRBV7-9 | .
CASRAHQGAAEQFF | TGTGCCAGCAGAGCCCACCAGGGGGCCGCTGAGCAGTTCTTC | TRBJ2-1 | 14 | TRBD1 | TRBV11-2 | .
CASSIDRSGVLNLPPLHF | TGTGCCAGTAGTATAGATCGGTCGGGAGTACTTAACCTCCCACCCCTCCACTTT | TRBJ1-6 | 18 | . | TRBV19 | .
CASSPGGTSGQETQYF | TGCGCCAGCAGCCCAGGAGGGACTAGCGGACAAGAGACCCAGTACTTC | TRBJ2-5 | 16 | TRBD2 | TRBV5-1 | once
CASSSQGFGEQAFF | TGCGCCAGCAGCTCCCAGGGATTCGGGGAACAAGCTTTCTTT | TRBJ1-1 | 14 | . | TRBV5-1 | once
CASSPRTGPTKNIQYF | TGTGCCAGTAGTCCGCGGACAGGGCCCACCAAAAACATTCAGTACTTC | TRBJ2-4 | 16 | TRBD1 | TRBV19 | .
CASSATSGGYNEQFF | TGTGCCAGCAGCGCGACTAGCGGGGGCTACAATGAGCAGTTCTTC | TRBJ2-1 | 15 | TRBD2 | TRBV9 | .
CASSGPGTGHFGRYNEQFF | TGTGCCAGCAGTGGGCCGGGGACGGGGCACTTTGGGAGATACAATGAGCAGTTCTTC | TRBJ2-1 | 19 | . | TRBV2 | .
CASSPGGGQYF | TGTGCCAGCTCACCGGGAGGCGGGCAGTACTTC | TRBJ2-7 | 11 | . | TRBV18 | .